This T cell receptor beta chain was profiled in a study of cytomegalovirus exposure and HLA in healthy donors. Study observations and caveats: The majority of TCR sequences were rare, yet some public TCRs appeared in many donors.

As to this clone: Its antigen is unidentified.

The CDR3 covers 14 residues. Germline V gives CDR1 LNHNV, CDR2 YYDKDF (reference sequence). The V gene lost 6 bases and the J gene lost 5 bases, with 11 bases spanning the gap. PCR amplification relied on 60 Vbeta primers (plus 13 Jbeta primers). The method was immunoSEQ multiplex PCR; TCRdb's version includes in-frame clones alone and lacks a portion of them. Among approximately 100,000 clones listed, 60% to 85% were seen once. The chain uses TRBV15 and TRBJ1-6; a possible D gene is TRBD1 (6 bases). This TCR came from a woman aged 40 to 50 in good health and CMV-seropositive. Specimen: PBMCs. DNA of the CDR3: TGTGCCACCAGTACCGGGACACATAATTCACCCCTCCACTTT. Translating it yields CATSTGTHNSPLHF.